This TCR beta chain appears in the sequencing data of a study of blood T cell repertoires in COVID-19. Assay used: immunoSEQ multiplex PCR; TCRdb lists only in-frame clones, some missing. The table lists under 300,000 clones, around 90% of them singletons, with approximately 2% in the top ten. The V end lost 7 bases, the J end lost 0 bases, and 10 bases lay between the germline ends. Per germline, CDR1 MNHEY and CDR2 SMNVEV (reference sequence). The CDR3 extends over 15 amino acids. Sequencing was done on a sample of PBMCs or T cells enriched from blood (not recorded which). This chain links TRBV27 with TRBJ2-6, with a tentative D call TRBD1 (5 bases). The clonotype comes from a woman aged 18-29 years who had recovered from COVID-19. The CDR3 bases are TGTGCCAGCACCGGACACAGCTCTGGGGCCAACGTCCTGACTTTC. Translation: CASTGHSSGANVLTF.